This T cell receptor (beta chain) was sequenced during a study of T cell responses to AZD1222 COVID-19 vaccine (dated by TCRdb to 2020 to 2023). Broadly, across the study: Because spike-specific TCR depth and breadth did not differ between the two schedules, AZD1222 recipients who got a second dose at roughly 4 weeks were pooled with those who got a second dose at roughly 12 weeks. A total of approximately 240 trial participants underwent TCR sequencing, of whom roughly 210 received two doses of AZD1222 and about 26 received two doses of the MenACWY control vaccine. Trial participants were enrolled by age into 18-55, 56-69 and 70-plus year subgroups, with approximately 150, 28 and 58 TCR-sequenced participants respectively. The paper as a whole reports these results and caveats: Most participants were white British and females outnumbered males, and the authors suggested that clonal diversity may have been underestimated. No day 14 peak-response samples were available, so repertoires were characterized only after the peak T cell response. Epitopes outside the regions mutated in the B.1.351 and B.1.1.7 variants were reportedly recognized by nearly half of the unique spike-specific TCRs. Conclusions about previously exposed vaccinees are limited because only six or seven AZD1222 recipients were SARS-CoV-2 seropositive at baseline. In the small 56-69-year group, the increase in depth fell short of significance, most likely because of low power. After two AZD1222 doses, spike-specific TCR breadth and depth were significantly higher than at day 0 and than in MenACWY recipients. The whole spike protein was spanned by vaccine-associated CD4 TCRs, and dominant responses were seen in regions 160-218 and 743-854.

Read against the paper, the sample's time point label means: baseline before first vaccination. Vaccinee samples were obtained from the UK trials COV001 and COV002, which included a single-blind randomized controlled phase 2/3 trial of AZD1222 (ChAdOx1 nCoV-19) in healthy adults. For TCRbeta chain sequencing, PBMC samples were collected from trial participants at day 0 and at day 28 after the second dose. With respect to this clone: Its antigen target is currently unknown. It has no much larger one-base neighbor in the sample; base qualities were not kept.

The CDR3 regions of human TCRbeta chains were analyzed by immunosequencing. The paper's processing steps were these. TCRs in the repertoires were compared against a reference library of SARS-CoV-2-specific TCRs that had been generated with the MIRA antigen-specificity platform. Breadth was defined as the fraction of unique TCRs that were SARS-CoV-2-associated, and depth was defined as the fraction of total T cells that were SARS-CoV-2-associated. Each spike-specific TCR was assigned to its reactive spike region and to a CD4 or CD8 class using the MIRA data. Log10-transformed breadth and depth values were compared by one-way ANOVA with Sidak's multiple comparisons tests. This immuneACCESS table, as held by TCRdb, lists in-frame sequences with V and J called but not all clones. Of the missing ones, under half trace to an unresolved V gene in checked studies; the others have no known cause. The DNA gave D and trimming, while V, J and clone size come from that table. For this sample the table gives about 140,000 clones, of which roughly 91% were detected only once. Over 7.5% of the sample comes from the top ten.

The starting material was peripheral blood, obtained on day 0 of AZD1222 vaccination. The sequence derives from an adult in good health.

The CDR3 protein: CASSQDVGEYEQFF. In nucleotides, the sequence is TGCGCCAGCAGCCAAGATGTAGGCGAGTATGAGCAGTTCTTC. The receptor chain draws on TRBV4-1 and TRBJ2-1, with the D segment identity uncertain. V sheds 0 bases and J sheds 8 bases, leaving 11 bases between their ends. CDR1 and CDR2, per the germline V gene, are MGHRA and YSYEKL. The CDR3, from cysteine to phenylalanine, totals 14 residues. The entry retains the CDR3 DNA only, 42 bases that are in frame from base 1.